The entry below describes one T cell receptor (beta chain). This sample was included in a study of OX40 agonist ivuxolimab in advanced cancers. Turning to the study itself: Patients were dosed with the agonistic anti-OX40 (CD134) antibody ivuxolimab.

The CDR3 runs 15 residues. Germline-derived CDR1 and CDR2 are SEHNR and FQNEAQ (reference sequence). V lost 1 base, J lost 0 bases, and 7 bases lay in between. Libraries were prepared by immunoSEQ multiplex PCR; TCRdb keeps only in-frame clonotypes and omits some of them. The repertoire consists of tens of thousands of clones, with roughly 82% occurring once and the leading ten covering approximately 12%. The receptor comes from an adult with an advanced solid tumor such as melanoma, head and neck, liver or kidney cancer. The chain recombines TRBV7-9 with TRBJ1-3; tentative D call: TRBD1 (6 bases). Sequenced here: CD4+ or CD8+ T cells sorted from blood, sampled in a trial of the OX40 agonist ivuxolimab. Written as DNA, the CDR3 is TGTGCCAGCAGCTTAGAGGGGGACTCTGGAAACACCATATATTTT. Its translation: CASSLEGDSGNTIYF.